Listed below are T cell receptor beta chains from one sample, sequenced in a study of CD8 T cells in ankylosing spondylitis. TCRdb re-analysed the 5' RACE reads in MiXCR, keeping a single row per CDR3 protein. The repertoire holds 200,000 to 300,000 distinct CDR3 sequences, with 8% to 9.5% as singletons. Sequencing was done on a sample of blood, either unsorted or a sorted T cell fraction (not recorded which). These TCRs come from a male donor with ankylosing spondylitis or in good health (not recorded which). CDR3s include the opening cysteine and the closing phenylalanine or tryptophan. Fields, in order: D gene, clone size, V gene, J gene, CDR3 protein, CDR3 DNA. A D gene is named only where the DNA matches it firmly. Expanded clones are given a class, and other clones once, few, many or no size at all.

>TRBD2|many|TRBV5-1|TRBJ2-1
CASSLGTSGSREQFF
TGCGCCAGCAGCTTGGGGACTAGCGGGAGCCGTGAGCAGTTCTTC
>.|many|TRBV20-1|TRBJ2-2
CSARAGSNTGELFF
TGCAGTGCTAGAGCTGGCAGTAACACCGGGGAGCTGTTTTTT
>.|many|TRBV6-1|TRBJ1-4
CASSEPGAGRFEKLFF
TGTGCCAGCAGTGAGCCGGGGGCAGGGAGGTTTGAAAAACTGTTTTTT
>.|many|TRBV29-1|TRBJ2-1
CSVPGPGVNEQFF
TGCAGCGTCCCCGGGCCTGGGGTCAATGAGCAGTTCTTC
>.|.|TRBV5-4|TRBJ2-6
CASDWGPSGANVLTF
TGTGCCAGCGATTGGGGCCCCTCTGGGGCCAACGTCCTGACTTTC
>TRBD1|.|TRBV18|TRBJ2-2
CASSPRDRDITGELFF
TGTGCCAGCTCACCACGGGACAGGGATATCACCGGGGAGCTGTTTTTT
>TRBD1|.|TRBV20-1|TRBJ2-5
CSARSRQGAKLETQYF
TGCAGTGCTAGAAGCCGACAGGGGGCAAAGTTGGAGACCCAGTACTTC
>.|many|TRBV12-3/TRBV12-4|TRBJ2-1
CASSNRASQVNEQFF
TGTGCCAGCAGTAACCGGGCCTCACAGGTCAATGAGCAGTTCTTC
>TRBD2|many|TRBV27|TRBJ2-7
CASSSAGEQYF
TGTGCCAGCAGTTCAGCGGGAGAGCAGTACTTC
>.|.|TRBV5-6|TRBJ2-1
CASTQSSYNEQFF
TGTGCCAGCACCCAGAGCTCCTACAATGAGCAGTTCTTC
>.|many|TRBV4-1|TRBJ1-1
CASSQGVRDLNTEAFF
TGCGCCAGCAGCCAAGGAGTGAGGGACCTGAACACTGAAGCTTTCTTT
>.|few|TRBV30|TRBJ2-7
CAWHPGVSYEQYF
TGTGCCTGGCATCCAGGGGTCTCCTACGAGCAGTACTTC
>TRBD2|many|TRBV20-1|TRBJ2-2
CSARAELSGRGRGELFF
TGCAGTGCTAGAGCCGAACTAAGCGGGAGGGGCAGGGGGGAGCTGTTTTTT
>TRBD1|many|TRBV15|TRBJ2-7
CATSRTTGSSYEQYF
TGTGCCACCAGCAGAACGACAGGGAGTAGCTACGAGCAGTACTTC
>.|many|TRBV18|TRBJ2-1
CASSPRGDSSYNEQFF
TGTGCCAGCTCACCACGTGGCGACTCTTCCTACAATGAGCAGTTCTTC
>TRBD1|many|TRBV7-9|TRBJ1-4
CASSLGTEREKLFF
TGTGCCAGCAGCTTGGGGACAGAGCGTGAAAAACTGTTTTTT
>TRBD1|many|TRBV24-1|TRBJ2-7
CATAPGQGTYEQYF
TGTGCCACAGCGCCGGGACAGGGAACCTACGAGCAGTACTTC
>.|many|TRBV5-1|TRBJ1-1
CASSLDGTYTEAFF
TGCGCCAGCAGCTTAGATGGAACCTACACTGAAGCTTTCTTT
>.|.|TRBV5-5|TRBJ2-3
CASSWGWGRGTDTQYF
TGTGCCAGCAGCTGGGGGTGGGGACGGGGCACAGATACGCAGTATTTT
>TRBD2|many|TRBV5-1|TRBJ2-1
CASSLGTSGHNEQFF
TGCGCCAGCAGCTTGGGTACTAGCGGCCACAATGAGCAGTTCTTC
>TRBD2|.|TRBV20-1|TRBJ2-5
CSASRTSGRAGETQYF
TGCAGTGCTAGTCGGACTAGCGGGAGGGCCGGGGAGACCCAGTACTTC
>.|many|TRBV6-5|TRBJ2-2
CASSYPTGAETGELFF
TGTGCCAGCAGTTACCCGACTGGGGCGGAAACCGGGGAGCTGTTTTTT
>TRBD2|.|TRBV29-1|TRBJ2-1
CSVEDREAGGQFF
TGCAGCGTTGAAGATCGGGAGGCCGGGGGGCAGTTCTTC
>.|many|TRBV29-1|TRBJ2-3
CSVEVLDTQYF
TGCAGCGTTGAAGTGTTGGATACGCAGTATTTT
>.|many|TRBV5-6|TRBJ2-2
CASRRITGELFF
TGTGCCAGCAGGAGGATCACCGGGGAGCTGTTTTTT